This T cell receptor beta chain comes out of a study of blood T cell repertoires in COVID-19. About the research overall: Whether acute or convalescent, the COVID-19 samples came from the United States, Italy and Spain. Sources were T cells, B-cell-depleted T cells, or PBMCs; the material itself was cDNA or gDNA.

Original data processing: Cell counts per sample came from amplifying reference gene primers. The method was immunoSEQ multiplex PCR; TCRdb's version includes in-frame clones alone and lacks a portion of them. V and J calls and clone size follow that table, whereas D and trimming were derived from the DNA. The sample includes about 63,000 clones, 84% of them seen just once. The receptor was derived from a human donor in a cohort sampled during active COVID-19. Sequences were obtained from peripheral blood.

For the CDR3, the DNA is TGTGCCATCCGGGGGGGACAGGGGCACGAGCAGTACTTC. It encodes CAIRGGQGHEQYF. This chain links TRBV10-3 with TRBJ2-7, with 10 bases that match TRBD1. After removal of 8 bases from V and 5 bases from J, the junction contained 6 bases not matched to a gene. Germline-derived CDR1 and CDR2 are ENHRY and SYGVKD. This CDR3 is built from 13 residues.